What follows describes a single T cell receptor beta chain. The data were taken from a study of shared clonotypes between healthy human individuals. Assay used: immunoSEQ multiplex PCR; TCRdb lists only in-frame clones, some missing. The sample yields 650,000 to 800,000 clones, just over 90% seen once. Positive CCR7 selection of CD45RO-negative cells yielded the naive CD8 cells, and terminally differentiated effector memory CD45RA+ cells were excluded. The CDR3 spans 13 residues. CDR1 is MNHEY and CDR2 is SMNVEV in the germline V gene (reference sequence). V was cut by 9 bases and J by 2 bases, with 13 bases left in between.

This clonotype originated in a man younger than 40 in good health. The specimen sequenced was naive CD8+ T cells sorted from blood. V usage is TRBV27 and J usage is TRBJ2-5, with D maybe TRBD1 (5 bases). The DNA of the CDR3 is TGTGCCAGTAGCCCCCCAGGGCAAGAGACCCAGTACTTC. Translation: CASSPPGQETQYF.